The 21 T cell receptor beta chains presented below share a single source sample, sequenced in a study of blood T cell repertoires in COVID-19. Only in-frame clones appear in the TCRdb table, and some are missing; sequencing was by immunoSEQ multiplex PCR. Of over 25,000 clones listed, approximately 83% were seen once; the top ten hold roughly 24%. Sequencing input: peripheral blood. The receptors were gathered from a human donor in a cohort sampled during active COVID-19.

There are a few counts of this clone. The chain recombines TRBV12-3 or TRBV12-4 with TRBJ1-3, with TRBD1 as a possible D gene (5 bases). Trimming took 7 bases from V and 6 from J, leaving 13 bases between them. CDR3 length: 13 residues. For the CDR3, the DNA is TGTGCCAGCATTCCAGGGCCCCAAAACACCATATATTTT. It specifies CASIPGPQNTIYF.

This chain uses TRBV18 with TRBJ2-1; maybe TRBD1 (6 bases). CDR1 is KGHSH, CDR2 LQKENI, per germline. The CDR3 is 12 amino acids. V was pared by 6 bases and J by 8 bases, with 11 bases between. For the CDR3, the DNA is TGTGCCAGCTCGTCACAGGGACATGAGCAGTTCTTC. Protein sequence: CASSSQGHEQFF.

The sample holds a few counts of this clone. The chain employs TRBV6-2 or TRBV6-3 and TRBJ2-4; D is unresolved. Germline assignment: CDR1 MNHEY and CDR2 SVGEGT. This CDR3 is built from 12 residues. V was clipped by 4 bases and J by 4 bases, with 5 bases between them. The CDR3 loop is CASSSRKNIQYF. CDR3 coding DNA: TGTGCCAGCAGTTCTAGGAAAAACATTCAGTACTTC.

The chain uses TRBV27 and TRBJ1-1, with 9 positions matching TRBD1. This CDR3 is 17 amino acids long. CDR1 MNHEY and CDR2 SMNVEV come from the germline V gene (reference sequence). J was trimmed by 3 bases and V by 5 bases; bases with no gene match: 13. CDR3 in DNA: TGTGCCAGCAGTCGCACAGGGGGCCGTTCCGTCTACACTGAAGCTTTCTTT. The encoded protein is CASSRTGGRSVYTEAFF.

The rearrangement links TRBV7-9 to TRBJ2-7; D gene ambiguous. Germline V CDR1 and CDR2: SEHNR, FQNEAQ (reference sequence). Trimming cost V 4 bases and J 6 bases, with 13 bases left between them. The CDR3 loop spans 13 amino acids. The CDR3 loop is CASSSPLTGEQYF. The CDR3 nucleotides are TGTGCCAGCAGCTCCCCCCTCACCGGCGAGCAGTACTTC.

The chain recombines TRBV2 with TRBJ2-5, with 9 bases that match TRBD1. V lost 5 bases to trimming and J lost 5 bases; unmatched junction nucleotides: 9. The germline V gene encodes CDR1 SNHLY and CDR2 FYNNEI. The CDR3 runs to 15 residues. The CDR3 bases are TGTGCCAGCAGTAACCGACAGGGGGTCCTGGAGACCCAGTACTTC. Translated, it gives CASSNRQGVLETQYF.

V gene TRBV11-3 combines with J gene TRBJ1-6; D gene unclear. The CDR3 totals 17 residues. Trimming shortened V by 6 bases and J by 7 bases, and 22 bases separated the two germline ends. Per the germline V gene, CDR1 is SGHNT and CDR2 is YENEEA. The CDR3 region is CASRKALPGRGNSPLHF. DNA of the CDR3: TGTGCCAGCAGGAAGGCCCTCCCGGGTCGAGGGAATTCACCCCTCCACTTT.

The chain uses TRBV6-4 and TRBJ1-6, with 7 bases lining up with TRBD1. This CDR3 spans 16 amino acids. After removal of 3 bases from V and 2 bases from J, the junction contained 4 bases not matched to a gene. Per germline, CDR1 MRHNA and CDR2 SNTAGT. The CDR3 region has the DNA TGTGCCAGCAGTGATAGAGGGGGCCCCTATAATTCACCCCTCCACTTT. Its translation: CASSDRGGPYNSPLHF.

This clone has more than one count but fewer than ten. The chain joins TRBV28 to TRBJ2-1; weak D call: TRBD1 (7 bases). The V end lost 4 bases, the J end lost 7 bases, and 11 bases lay between the germline ends. This CDR3 has 13 amino acids. Germline CDR1 is MDHEN and CDR2 is SYDVKM. For the CDR3, the DNA is TGTGCCAGCAGTTGGCAGGGGGGTAATGAGCAGTTCTTC. Protein: CASSWQGGNEQFF.

In nucleotides, the CDR3 is TGCGCCAGCAGCCCCGTCGATGGGAGAGCATTAGGCTACACCTTC. Translation gives CASSPVDGRALGYTF. The rearrangement uses TRBV4-3 and TRBJ1-2; D uncertain. Germline values: CDR1 LGHNA, CDR2 YSLEER. This CDR3 is 15 amino acids long. Trimming removed 4 bases at V and 8 bases at J, with 20 bases between.

This clone was seen a few times. The chain is built from TRBV30 and TRBJ1-1; the D is unclear. V dropped 4 bases and J dropped 4 bases, with 10 bases sitting between them. The V gene's germline CDR1 is GTSNPN and CDR2 SVGIG (reference sequence). The CDR3 sequence is 12 residues long. DNA of the CDR3: TGTGCCTGGAACCCTTCGGGCACTGAAGCTTTCTTT. It yields the protein CAWNPSGTEAFF.

The rearrangement uses TRBV4-3 and TRBJ2-1, with 12 bases lining up with TRBD2. Germline V CDR1 and CDR2: LGHNA, YSLEER. The junction had 9 bases not matched to a gene; V was cut back by 1 base and J by 8 bases. This CDR3 has 17 amino acids. CDR3 nucleotide sequence: TGCGCCAGCAGCCAAGTGACTAGCGGGGGCCATGGGGATGAGCAGTTCTTC. It codes for CASSQVTSGGHGDEQFF.

V and J are TRBV24-1 and TRBJ1-2, with 7 bases aligning to TRBD1. The V gene end was trimmed by 4 bases and the J gene end by 8 bases; junction bases not matched to a gene: 9. The CDR3 is 14 amino acids. Germline V gives CDR1 KGHDR, CDR2 SFDVKD. The CDR3 nucleotides are TGTGCCACCAGTGAACTCGACAGGGCCCAAGGCTACACCTTC. Residues: CATSELDRAQGYTF.

The V and J genes are TRBV18 and TRBJ1-1, with TRBD1 identical over 7 bases. The CDR3 runs to 13 residues. After removal of 3 bases from V and 4 bases from J, the junction contained 2 bases not matched to a gene. Germline CDR1 and CDR2: KGHSH and LQKENI. DNA for the CDR3: TGTGCCAGCTCACCGGGACAGAGCACTGAAGCTTTCTTT. This gives the protein CASSPGQSTEAFF. Full variable domain (rest looked up from reference TRBV18 and TRBJ1-1): NAGVMQNPRHLVRRRGQEARLRCSPMKGHSHVYWYRQLPEEGLKFMVYLQKENIIDESGMPKERFSAEFPKEGPSILRIQQVVRGDSAAYFCASSPGQSTEAFFGQGTRLTVV.

The V call is TRBV27, the J call TRBJ2-3; TRBD2 agrees at 8 bases. CDR1 is MNHEY, CDR2 SMNVEV, per germline (reference sequence). V lost 6 bases and J lost 2; bases outside the gene matches: 13. The CDR3 loop spans 17 amino acids. As DNA, the CDR3 is TGTGCCAGCAGACGTGGACTAGCCTCACTACTCACAGATACGCAGTATTTT. Amino acids: CASRRGLASLLTDTQYF.

J is TRBJ2-7 and V is TRBV7-8; 7 nucleotides align to TRBD1. The J segment lost 5 bases and the V segment lost 6 bases, leaving 10 bases of the junction unmatched. This CDR3 region has 14 residues. Germline V lookup: CDR1 SGHVS, CDR2 FQNEAQ. The CDR3 here is CASSLAQGHHEQYF. CDR3 DNA: TGTGCCAGCAGTCTAGCACAGGGGCATCACGAGCAGTACTTC.

This clone appeared once. V and J are TRBV15 and TRBJ1-2; the D gene is possibly TRBD1 (5 bases). Deletions cut 11 bases from V and 5 bases from J, with 18 bases between. Germline V gene data show CDR1 as LNHNV and CDR2 as YYDKDF (reference sequence). CDR3 length equals 13 residues. CDR3 nucleotides: TGTGCCTCGTCGGCCCTGGAGGGGTATGGCTACACCTTC. This codes for CASSALEGYGYTF.

This sequence joins TRBV19 and TRBJ1-5; D might be TRBD1 (6 bases). CDR3 length equals 15 residues. V gave up 3 bases and J gave up 5 bases, with 14 bases separating them. Germline loops: CDR1 LNHDA, CDR2 SQIVND (reference sequence). Here the CDR3 DNA reads TGTGCCAGTAGTATCGGTCGGGGGGGCCATCAGCCCCAGCATTTT. Its translation is CASSIGRGGHQPQHF.

The V call is TRBV19, the J call TRBJ2-1; the D is unclear. Germline V gene sequence: CDR1 LNHDA, CDR2 SQIVND (reference sequence). Trimming left V 3 bases short and J 6 bases short, with 6 bases between. The CDR3 is 12 amino acids. The CDR3 DNA is TGTGCCAGTAGTATTCTAGGCAATGAGCAGTTCTTC. Its translation is CASSILGNEQFF.

The V and J genes are TRBV4-3 and TRBJ1-4; the D gene is possibly TRBD1 (5 bases). Germline assignment: CDR1 LGHNA and CDR2 YSLEER. The CDR3 runs 16 residues. Trimming removed 1 base from V and 0 bases from J, with 9 bases in between. The CDR3 sequence: CASSQARGSTNEKLFF. CDR3 sequence (DNA): TGCGCCAGCAGCCAAGCCCGGGGGTCAACTAATGAAAAACTGTTTTTT.

The chain has TRBV3-1 (or the pseudogene TRBV3-2) and TRBJ1-5, with D possibly being TRBD1 (6 bases). CDR1 and CDR2 from the germline V gene are LGHDT and YNNKEL (reference sequence). Trimming removed 1 base at V and 0 bases at J, with 13 bases between. This CDR3 is 17 amino acids long. CDR3 residues: CASSQVPTGYSNQPQHF. The CDR3 bases are TGTGCCAGCAGCCAAGTCCCGACAGGCTATAGCAATCAGCCCCAGCATTTT.